This T cell receptor (beta chain) came from a study of technical replicates of blood from several donors. The data were produced by immunoSEQ multiplex PCR, yet TCRdb's version contains in-frame clones alone and is incomplete. The profile shows 75,000 to 90,000 clones, about 92% of them singletons. V was trimmed by 5 bases and J by 4 bases, leaving 11 bases between them. Looked up from germline, CDR1 is SNHLY and CDR2 is FYNNEI. The CDR3 loop spans 13 amino acids. The genes are TRBV2 and TRBJ1-2; D is possibly TRBD1 (6 bases). The receptor was derived from a human donor in good health. Sample: T cells isolated from PBMCs. The CDR3 bases are TGTGCCAGCAGTACGGACAGATCCTATGGCTACACCTTC. It is translated as CASSTDRSYGYTF.